These T cell receptor beta chains were read from a single sample in a study of cytomegalovirus exposure and HLA in healthy donors. The repertoire was sequenced with immunoSEQ multiplex PCR; TCRdb's copy has only in-frame clones and lacks some. The sample lists more than 85,000 clones; 15% were seen once. Sequencing input: PBMCs. The receptor set was obtained from a female donor in good health and CMV-seronegative. The CDR3 runs from the conserved cysteine through the conserved F or W. Fields, in order: J gene, CDR3 length, D gene, clone size, V gene, CDR3 DNA, CDR3 protein. A D gene is named only where the DNA matches it firmly. Size is stated for part of the rows, as once, few or many counts, or as a class when the clone is expanded.

TRBJ2-1 15 . . TRBV11-3 TGTGCCAGCAGCTTAGGAGGGGACTTAGGCAATGAGCAGTTCTTC CASSLGGDLGNEQFF
TRBJ2-1 14 . . TRBV7-3 TGTGCCAGCAGCTTTAGCGGTGGGGGCAATGAGCAGTTCTTC CASSFSGGGNEQFF
TRBJ1-1 15 . . TRBV4-1 TGCGCCAGCAGCCAAGCAACAATCGAGAACACTGAAGCTTTCTTT CASSQATIENTEAFF
TRBJ2-7 17 TRBD2 few TRBV30 TGTGCCTGGAGTTCTAGGACTAGCGCTTCTAGAAGGATCGAGCAGTACTTC CAWSSRTSASRRIEQYF
TRBJ1-4 14 TRBD1 few TRBV7-2 TGTGCCAGCAGCCCGTCAGGGGGCAACGAAAAACTGTTTTTT CASSPSGGNEKLFF
TRBJ1-1 11 TRBD1 few TRBV18 TGTGCCAGCTCAAGGGACAGAGGGGTAGTCTTT CASSRDRGVVF
TRBJ1-2 17 . few TRBV4-3 TGCGCCAGCAGCCAAGATTCCAGTGGGGCCTTTTTTTATGGCTACACCTTC CASSQDSSGAFFYGYTF
TRBJ2-2 13 TRBD1 . TRBV30 TGTGCCTGGAGCGCCACAGGGGCCGGGGAGCTGTTTTTT CAWSATGAGELFF
TRBJ2-7 13 . . TRBV7-2 TGTGCCAGCAGCTTAAGCCAGGGCGGCGAGCAGTACTTC CASSLSQGGEQYF
TRBJ1-5 18 . few TRBV6-1 TGCGCCAGCAGTGAAGTGTTAAATCGGGTGGCTCATAATCAGCCCCAGCATTTT CASSEVLNRVAHNQPQHF
TRBJ1-2 13 . . TRBV19 TGTGCCAGTAGTATTCGGGGTTTGCGTGGCTACACCTTC CASSIRGLRGYTF
TRBJ2-7 14 . . TRBV28 TGTGCCAGCAGTTTATTCGCGGGATCCTACGAGCAGTACTTC CASSLFAGSYEQYF
TRBJ1-2 15 . once TRBV28 TGTGCCAGCAGTTTTCCCGAGGCAGGGTCATATGGCTACACCTTC CASSFPEAGSYGYTF
TRBJ2-6 16 . few TRBV5-1 TGCGCCAGCATCGGAACAGGCAACTCTGGGGCCAACGTCCTGACTTTC CASIGTGNSGANVLTF
TRBJ1-2 15 TRBD1 . TRBV5-1 TGCGCCAGCAGCACTGGGACAGGGGAAGCTAATGGCTACACCTTC CASSTGTGEANGYTF
TRBJ2-3 15 . . TRBV5-1 TGCGCCAGCAGCTCCCGGGCGGGCAGCACAGATACGCAGTATTTT CASSSRAGSTDTQYF
TRBJ2-3 19 TRBD2 . TRBV28 TGTGCCAGCAGTTACCCCGGACTAGCGGGAGTGGGGAGCACAGATACGCAGTATTTT CASSYPGLAGVGSTDTQYF
TRBJ1-4 14 . . TRBV13 TGTGCCAGCAGCTTTATGCGGGCAGATGAAAAACTGTTTTTT CASSFMRADEKLFF
TRBJ1-2 15 TRBD1 . TRBV4-3 TGCGCCAGCAGCCGAAGGGACAGCGCTAACTATGGCTACACCTTC CASSRRDSANYGYTF
TRBJ2-7 15 TRBD1 . TRBV28 TGTGCCAGCAGTCCCGGGACAGGGAGCTCCTACGAGCAGTACTTC CASSPGTGSSYEQYF
TRBJ1-5 15 TRBD1 few TRBV6-1 TGTGCCAGCATTCGGACAGGTTATAGCAATCAGCCCCAGCATTTT CASIRTGYSNQPQHF
TRBJ1-1 15 . few TRBV7-8 TGTGCCAGCAGCTTATACTTAGCGGGGAACACTGAAGCTTTCTTT CASSLYLAGNTEAFF
TRBJ2-5 14 . few TRBV7-8 TGTGCCAGCAGCTTAGCTGGCGGCCAAGAGACCCAGTACTTC CASSLAGGQETQYF
TRBJ1-1 12 . few TRBV7-9 TGTGCCAGCAGCCGCACGAGGAATGAAGCTTTCTTT CASSRTRNEAFF